One and the same sample provided the 29 T cell receptor beta chains below, sequenced in a study of T cell responses to AZD1222 COVID-19 vaccine. Some clones are missing from TCRdb's copy, which holds only in-frame ones; the method was immunoSEQ multiplex PCR. The repertoire holds 95,000 to 150,000 clones, 93% seen once, with 4% to 6% in the top ten. Source: peripheral blood, taken 28 days after the second AZD1222 dose. The receptors derive from an adult who received the AZD1222 COVID-19 vaccine.

This sequence joins TRBV29-1 and TRBJ1-3; D is unresolved. V lost 4 bases to trimming and J lost 2 bases, with 9 bases between them. The V gene's germline CDR1 is SQVTM and CDR2 ANQGSEA. CDR3 length equals 13 residues. The CDR3 sequence is CSVVAQAGNTIYF. CDR3 sequence (DNA): TGCAGCGTTGTGGCGCAGGCTGGAAACACCATATATTTT. The whole variable domain, remainder taken from reference TRBV29-1 and TRBJ1-3, is SAVISQKPSRDICQRGTSLTIQCQVDSQVTMMFWYRQQPGQSLTLIATANQGSEATYESGFVIDKFPISRPNLTFSTLTVSNMSPEDSSIYLCSVVAQAGNTIYFGEGSWLTVV.

To note about this clone: Distinct nucleotide sequences in the sample also encode this CDR3. The chain recombines TRBV6-2 or TRBV6-3 with TRBJ2-3; D unresolved. V lost 2 bases, J lost 6 bases, and 6 bases lay in between. The length of the CDR3 is 12 residues. The V gene's germline CDR1 is MNHEY and CDR2 SVGEGT. The CDR3 here is CASSYTGDTQYF. In DNA, the CDR3 is TGTGCCAGCAGTTACACGGGTGATACGCAGTATTTT.

Only a few counts were recorded for this clone. The V gene is TRBV18, the J gene TRBJ1-1; 9 bases are a match to TRBD1. V lost 2 bases and J lost 5; bases outside the gene matches: 6. CDR3 size: 15 residues. CDR1 and CDR2 from the germline V gene are KGHSH and LQKENI. The CDR3 reads CASSPIPGTGTEAFF. As DNA, the CDR3 is TGTGCCAGCTCACCAATACCAGGGACAGGGACTGAAGCTTTCTTT.

This chain joins TRBV6-5 and TRBJ2-1, with 10 bases aligning to TRBD1. Trimming took 6 bases from V and 5 from J; bases not matched to a gene: 7. This CDR3 contains 15 residues. The germline gives CDR1 MNHEY, CDR2 SVGAGI. The CDR3 loop reads CASRAAGTGDNEQFF. The CDR3 region has the DNA TGTGCCAGCAGGGCCGCCGGGACAGGGGACAATGAGCAGTTCTTC.

The rearrangement links TRBV28 to TRBJ1-5; 9 bases agree with TRBD1. Germline CDR1 is MDHEN and CDR2 is SYDVKM. V shed 0 bases and J 5 bases; nucleotides not matched to a gene: 8. This CDR3 comprises 17 residues. The CDR3 nucleotides are TGTGCCAGCAGTTTATGGGCCGGGACAGGGATCGATCAGCCCCAGCATTTT. This codes for CASSLWAGTGIDQPQHF.

Only a few counts were recorded for this clone. The genes are TRBV5-4 and TRBJ1-2; TRBD1 might be the D (6 bases). The CDR3 is 13 amino acids. Between the trimmed V and J ends, which lost 3 bases and 4 bases, there was a span of 10 bases. Germline loops: CDR1 SGHNT, CDR2 YYREEE (reference sequence). The CDR3 is CASSSPDSYGYTF. CDR3 DNA sequence: TGTGCCAGCAGCTCTCCGGACAGCTATGGCTACACCTTC.

This chain joins TRBV5-4 and TRBJ1-2; D possibly corresponds to TRBD1 (6 bases). The CDR3 is 15 amino acids. Germline assignment: CDR1 SGHNT and CDR2 YYREEE (reference sequence). The germline V and J ends were trimmed by 4 bases and 8 bases, with 21 bases remaining between them. CDR3 sequence (DNA): TGTGCCAGCAGCCCCGGCGTTCTGGGGGGCTACGGCTACACCTTC. Translation: CASSPGVLGGYGYTF.

The V and J genes are TRBV5-6 and TRBJ2-7; D remains ambiguous. The CDR3 totals 12 residues. The germline V and J ends were trimmed by 6 bases and 3 bases, with 10 bases remaining between them. Per germline, CDR1 SGHDT and CDR2 YYEEEE. The CDR3 coding sequence is TGTGCCAGCACCCTAGACGGCTACGAGCAGTACTTC. Translation: CASTLDGYEQYF.

This clone was counted a single time. V gene TRBV4-1 combines with J gene TRBJ1-2; TRBD1 agrees at 8 bases. This CDR3 spans 16 amino acids. Germline lookup yields CDR1 MGHRA and CDR2 YSYEKL. With V trimmed by 5 bases and J by 5 bases, 13 bases remained unmatched. DNA for the CDR3: TGCGCCAGCAGCGAAAGGCCCGACAGGGGACGATATGGCTACACCTTC. Encoded protein: CASSERPDRGRYGYTF.

The chain recombines TRBV7-2 with TRBJ2-1; TRBD2 matches at 9 bases. Trimming at V came to 1 base and at J to 7 bases, leaving 8 bases not matched to a gene. This CDR3 contains 16 residues. The V gene's germline CDR1 is SGHTA and CDR2 FQGNSA. The CDR3 bases are TGTGCCAGCAGCTTAGGGGCGCGGGAGGGAGTGAATGAGCAGTTCTTC. It is translated as CASSLGAREGVNEQFF. The entire variable domain, with the rest obtained from reference TRBV7-2 and TRBJ2-1, is as follows: GAGVSQSPSNKVTEKGKDVELRCDPISGHTALYWYRQSLGQGLEFLIYFQGNSAPDKSGLPSDRFSAERTGGSVSTLTIQRTQQEDSAVYLCASSLGAREGVNEQFFGPGTRLTVL.

The chain recombines TRBV9 with TRBJ2-7; 7 nucleotides match TRBD1. V lost 4 bases, J lost 0 bases, and 7 bases stayed unmatched. The germline CDR1 and CDR2 sequences are SGDLS and YYNGEE. The length of the CDR3 is 15 residues. In DNA, the CDR3 is TGTGCCAGCAGCCTAACGACAGGGTCCTCCTACGAGCAGTACTTC. It translates to CASSLTTGSSYEQYF.

This clone was detected only once. V gene TRBV6-5 combines with J gene TRBJ2-7; D tentatively fits TRBD1 or TRBD2 (5 bases each). The V end was cut by 5 bases, the J end by 3 bases, with 17 bases between. Germline loops: CDR1 MNHEY, CDR2 SVGAGI. CDR3 length: 15 residues. CDR3 bases: TGTGCCAGCAGTCGTTCATGGGGGAGAGGCTACGAGCAGTACTTC. This translates into CASSRSWGRGYEQYF.

The rearrangement links TRBV19 to TRBJ1-4; D gene unclear. CDR1 and CDR2 (germline): LNHDA, SQIVND (reference sequence). V was cut by 1 base and J by 8 bases, with 14 bases left in between. The CDR3 is 15 residues long. CDR3 coding DNA: TGTGCCAGTAGTATAGCCCTCCACAGAGAGGAAAAACTGTTTTTT. Encoded protein: CASSIALHREEKLFF.

The chain recombines TRBV9 with TRBJ2-7, with 7 nucleotides matching TRBD1. The V gene end was trimmed by 0 bases and the J gene end by 6 bases; junction bases not matched to a gene: 3. The CDR3 contains 13 residues. The V gene's germline CDR1 is SGDLS and CDR2 YYNGEE. This CDR3 reads CASSVAGGREQYF. The DNA for the CDR3 is TGTGCCAGCAGCGTAGCAGGGGGACGCGAGCAGTACTTC.

The rearrangement links TRBV19 to TRBJ1-2, with 7 nucleotides matching TRBD1. CDR3 size: 14 residues. Losses at the gene ends were 5 bases for V and 4 bases for J; bases not matched to a gene: 7. Germline V gene data show CDR1 as LNHDA and CDR2 as SQIVND (reference sequence). CDR3 residues: CASSSPGQIYGYTF. CDR3 nucleotide sequence: TGTGCCAGTAGTTCTCCGGGACAGATCTATGGCTACACCTTC.

V and J are TRBV5-1 and TRBJ1-6; 7 bases agree with TRBD1. The germline V gene encodes CDR1 SGHRS and CDR2 YFSETQ. J was trimmed by 8 bases and V by 4 bases; bases with no gene match: 6. The CDR3 runs to 14 residues. CDR3 amino acids: CASSGGTEDSPLHF. Here the CDR3 DNA reads TGCGCCAGCAGCGGCGGGACAGAGGATTCACCCCTCCACTTT.

As for this clone: One end of the junction does not line up with germline, which may come from a read error. The chain carries TRBV7-7 and TRBJ2-2, with 8 bases fitting TRBD1. Looked up from germline, CDR1 is SSHAT and CDR2 is FNYEAQ (reference sequence). The CDR3 extends over 16 amino acids. The CDR3 nucleotides are TGTGCTAGCAGTCACCGGACAGGGTCGGGCGCCGGGGAGCTGTTTTTT. As protein: CASSHRTGSGAGELFF. The full variable domain, its missing parts supplied by reference TRBV7-7 and TRBJ2-2, is GAGVSQSPRYKVTKRGQDVTLRCDPISSHATLYWYQQALGQGPEFLTYFNYEAQPDKSGLPSDRFSAERPEGSISTLTIQRTEQRDSAMYRCASSHRTGSGAGELFFGEGSRLTVL.

The CDR3 DNA follows: TGTGCCAGCAGCTTAGCGGGAGGGCTGGGCGGCACTGAAGCTTTCTTT. It is translated as CASSLAGGLGGTEAFF. V usage is TRBV7-9 and J usage is TRBJ1-1; D uncertain. The CDR3 contains 16 residues. The ends were cut back, 0 bases at V and 4 bases at J, with 15 bases in the middle. The V gene's germline CDR1 is SEHNR and CDR2 FQNEAQ (reference sequence).

The chain carries TRBV3-1 (or the pseudogene TRBV3-2) and TRBJ2-5; 11 bases agree with TRBD2. Trimming at V came to 1 base and at J to 1 base, leaving 8 bases not matched to a gene. The CDR3 consists of 18 residues. The V gene's germline CDR1 is LGHDT and CDR2 YNNKEL (reference sequence). The CDR3 region is CASSQVGTSGGGQETQYF. DNA of the CDR3: TGTGCCAGCAGCCAAGTGGGGACTAGCGGAGGGGGCCAAGAGACCCAGTACTTC.

The sample holds a few counts of this clone. The chain uses TRBV7-9 and TRBJ2-7, with 11 bases matching TRBD2. Per the germline V gene, CDR1 is SEHNR and CDR2 is FQNEAQ (reference sequence). The CDR3 is 14 residues long. Trimming at V came to 8 bases and at J to 4 bases, leaving 7 bases not matched to a gene. The CDR3: CASGDSGRGYEQYF. Here the CDR3 DNA reads TGTGCCAGCGGGGATAGCGGGAGGGGGTACGAGCAGTACTTC.

This rearrangement joins TRBV28 to TRBJ2-7, with 9 bases lining up with TRBD1. The CDR3 runs to 15 residues. V was clipped by 6 bases and J by 0 bases; unmatched bases: 6. Germline V gives CDR1 MDHEN, CDR2 SYDVKM. The CDR3 is CASSRTGVSSYEQYF. In DNA form, the CDR3 reads TGTGCCAGCAGCCGGACAGGGGTTAGCTCCTACGAGCAGTACTTC.

The V call is TRBV6-2 or TRBV6-3, the J call TRBJ2-5; no reliable D call. This CDR3 contains 14 residues. V gave up 0 bases and J gave up 2 bases, with 7 bases separating them. Germline V gives CDR1 MNHEY, CDR2 SVGEGT. CDR3 in DNA: TGTGCCAGCAGTTACTCGGGCTCACAAGAGACCCAGTACTTC. Amino acids: CASSYSGSQETQYF.

This chain links TRBV9 with TRBJ1-3; possible D gene TRBD1, 6 bases. CDR1 and CDR2 (germline): SGDLS, YYNGEE. The CDR3 is 15 residues long. The V end was cut by 3 bases, the J end by 2 bases, with 12 bases between. The CDR3 is CASSAEDSPGNTIYF. CDR3 DNA: TGTGCCAGCAGCGCTGAGGACAGTCCTGGAAACACCATATATTTT. The complete variable domain, with remaining parts taken from reference TRBV9 and TRBJ1-3, reads DSGVTQTPKHLITATGQRVTLRCSPRSGDLSVYWYQQSLDQGLQFLIQYYNGEERAKGNILERFSAQQFPDLHSELNLSSLELGDSALYFCASSAEDSPGNTIYFGEGSWLTVV.

The CDR3 here is CASTTAGHNTGELFF. The CDR3 DNA sequence: TGTGCCAGCACCACGGCGGGGCACAACACCGGGGAGCTGTTTTTT. The V gene is TRBV7-9, the J gene TRBJ2-2; D possibly corresponds to TRBD2 (6 bases). The CDR3 spans 15 residues. Germline lookup yields CDR1 SEHNR and CDR2 FQNEAQ (reference sequence). V lost 7 bases and J 2 bases, leaving 14 bases between the germline ends.

The V call is TRBV12-3 or TRBV12-4, the J call TRBJ1-2; D remains ambiguous. V was cut by 2 bases and J by 5 bases, with 9 bases left in between. The CDR3 extends over 13 amino acids. The CDR3 DNA reads as TGTGCCAGCAGTTTAACCCCCCGGTATGGCTACACCTTC. Protein product: CASSLTPRYGYTF.

This rearrangement joins TRBV7-2 to TRBJ2-3; D is unclear. The CDR3 length is 14 residues. The V gene's germline CDR1 is SGHTA and CDR2 FQGNSA. Trimming removed 7 bases at V and 6 bases at J, with 17 bases between. CDR3: CASTMGGPLDTQYF. The CDR3 DNA follows: TGTGCCAGCACTATGGGCGGCCCTTTGGATACGCAGTATTTT.

The chain joins TRBV9 to TRBJ1-3, with D possibly TRBD1 on 6 matching bases. The CDR3 totals 15 residues. Trimming cost V 5 bases and J 0 bases, with 12 bases left between them. Germline assignment: CDR1 SGDLS and CDR2 YYNGEE. The CDR3 sequence is CASSDRSNSGNTIYF. As DNA, the CDR3 is TGTGCCAGCAGTGACAGGTCGAACTCTGGAAACACCATATATTTT.

The gene calls are TRBV18 and TRBJ2-1; TRBD1 aligns across 12 bases. Looked up from germline, CDR1 is KGHSH and CDR2 is LQKENI. The CDR3 is made up of 16 amino acids. V lost 5 bases, J lost 6 bases, and 8 bases stayed unmatched. As DNA, the CDR3 is TGTGCCAGCTCATGGCCCCCGGGACAGGGGGCCAATGAGCAGTTCTTC. Translated: CASSWPPGQGANEQFF.

With respect to this clone: Germline is not matched at one junction end, which may reflect a read error. The genes are TRBV7-7 and TRBJ2-2; 9 bases agree with TRBD2. Looked up from germline, CDR1 is SSHAT and CDR2 is FNYEAQ (reference sequence). CDR3 length equals 16 residues. In DNA, the CDR3 is TGTGCTAGCAGCTTATCGCGCGGGGGGGGCACCGGGGAGCTGTTTTTT. Protein sequence: CASSLSRGGGTGELFF.